This TCR beta chain originates from a study of cytomegalovirus exposure and HLA in healthy donors. Study findings and constraints: In a later analysis, at a false discovery rate of 0.05, 16,951 TCR beta sequences were associated with HLA alleles. In a later analysis, TCR beta V- and J-gene trimming was associated with a missense DCLRE1C variant. Researchers counted 164 TCR beta chains as cytomegalovirus-associated.

In the case of this clone: Its antigen is not known.

V shed 1 base and J shed 0 bases, with 14 bases lying between them. Per germline, CDR1 SGHRS and CDR2 YFSETQ. This CDR3 contains 17 residues. The PCR had 60 Vbeta and 13 Jbeta primers. The assay was immunoSEQ multiplex PCR, and TCRdb's table has in-frame clones only and misses some. This table holds 130,000 to 150,000 clones, 60% to 85% found once. The gene calls are TRBV5-1 and TRBJ2-1; D gene unclear. This clonotype was sampled from a male donor in good health and CMV-seronegative. The sequencing input was PBMCs. DNA for the CDR3: TGCGCCAGCAGCTTGAAGGTAGCCCTATCCTCCTACAATGAGCAGTTCTTC. Residues: CASSLKVALSSYNEQFF.